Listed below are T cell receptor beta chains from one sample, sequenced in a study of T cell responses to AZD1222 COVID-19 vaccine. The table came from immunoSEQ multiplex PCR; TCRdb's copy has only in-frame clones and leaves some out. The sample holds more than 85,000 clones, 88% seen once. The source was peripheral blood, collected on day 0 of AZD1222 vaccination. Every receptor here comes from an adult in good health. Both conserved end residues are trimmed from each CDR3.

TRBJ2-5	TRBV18	ASSPRGTGNRETQY
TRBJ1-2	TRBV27	ASSLLPPGYYGYT
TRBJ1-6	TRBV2	ASSEGTLYNSPLH
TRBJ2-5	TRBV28	ASRGSGKETQY
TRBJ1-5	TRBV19	ASSIGRGLGNQPQH
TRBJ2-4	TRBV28	ATLAKNIQY
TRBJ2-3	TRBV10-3	AISVAGGKGDTQY
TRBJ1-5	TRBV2	ASSENQGSQPQH
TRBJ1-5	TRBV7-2	ASSRTVWSNQPQH
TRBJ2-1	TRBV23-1	ASSQPGASGSLSYNEQF
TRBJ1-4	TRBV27	ASSVEPGREEKLF
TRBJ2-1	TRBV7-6	ASSSPTSGGNNEQF
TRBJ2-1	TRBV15	ATSREIAGVSNEQF
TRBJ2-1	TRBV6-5	ASRPSGSDEQF
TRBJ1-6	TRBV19	ASNTGTANSPLH
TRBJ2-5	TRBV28	ASISSGPGGETQY
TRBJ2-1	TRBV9	ASSVEGGRPNEQF
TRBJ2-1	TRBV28	ASGLAGAYNEQF
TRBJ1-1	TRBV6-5	ASTKTGGLNEAF
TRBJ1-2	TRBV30	AWSEGQGNGYT
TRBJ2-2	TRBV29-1	SVGTNTGELF
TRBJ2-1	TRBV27	ASSHTSGRAGDEQF
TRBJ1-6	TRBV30	AADPSPLH
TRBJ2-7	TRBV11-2	ASSLVAGSGEQY
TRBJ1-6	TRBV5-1	ASSSGTGFSPLH
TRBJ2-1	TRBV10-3	AISETGDYYNEQF
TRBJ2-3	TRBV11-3	ASSLGPTSGSTDTQY
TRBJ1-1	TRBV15	ATSRGSTSTEAF
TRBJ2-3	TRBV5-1	ASSSGSGDWIDTQY
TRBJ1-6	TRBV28	ASSGTVSIPLH
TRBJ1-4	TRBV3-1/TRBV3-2	ASSQTTGGVEKLF
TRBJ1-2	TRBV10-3	AINPQGDRDGYT
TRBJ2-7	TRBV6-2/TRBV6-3	ASSYMTRPYEQY
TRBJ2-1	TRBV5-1	ASSPGQGIGNEQF
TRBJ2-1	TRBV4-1	ASSQDASGGPREQF
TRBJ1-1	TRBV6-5	ASNQGGVNTEAF
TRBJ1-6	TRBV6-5	ASSWTGLGDSPLH
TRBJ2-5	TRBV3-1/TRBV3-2	ASSYPSYQETQY
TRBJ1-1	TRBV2	ASSGGLDPRYTEAF
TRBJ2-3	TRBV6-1	ASSVGGAVSTDTQY
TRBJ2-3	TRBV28	ASSIGSFSTDTQY
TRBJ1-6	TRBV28	ASTLGERYSPLH
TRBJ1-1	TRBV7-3	ASSSQGLTEAF
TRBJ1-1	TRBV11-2	ASSPVGAGGTEAF
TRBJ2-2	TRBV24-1	ATSDRNTGELF
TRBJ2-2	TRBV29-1	SVGGYGDTGELF
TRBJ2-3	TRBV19	ASSILAGRTSTDTQY
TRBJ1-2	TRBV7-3	ASSPHVTGIQGYT
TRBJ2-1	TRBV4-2	ASSRGQEWYEQF
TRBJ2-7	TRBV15	ATSRDRGYEQY
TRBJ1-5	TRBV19	ASSTGRQPQH